This entry describes one TCR beta chain. What it binds is not known. The germline V gene encodes CDR1 KGHSH and CDR2 LQKENI. There are 15 residues in the CDR3. With 4 bases clipped from V and 2 bases from J, the junction kept 5 bases outside the gene matches. This record belongs to a study of ipilimumab plus nivolumab after autologous stem cell transplantation. Patients got ipilimumab 1 mg/kg beginning 14 to 28 days post-transplant. Study results and caveats: TCR repertoire, Treg phenotype and gut microbiota reportedly support more study of this approach.

This table comes from immunoSEQ multiplex PCR, and its TCRdb copy is limited to in-frame clones, with some not included. The data show approximately 9,800 clones, about 81% seen once. This TCR was recovered from a male donor with diffuse large B-cell lymphoma. Source: PBMCs, taken in a trial of ipilimumab plus nivolumab as post-transplant consolidation. The rearrangement joins TRBV18 to TRBJ1-5; the match to TRBD1 covers 7 bases. CDR3 loop: CASSLVGQGNQPQHF. The CDR3 DNA reads TGTGCCAGCTCACTAGTAGGACAGGGCAATCAGCCCCAGCATTTT.